This T cell receptor (beta chain) is drawn from a study of cytomegalovirus exposure and HLA in healthy donors. Overall study: A subsequent analysis stated that the roughly 130 validation repertoires were run on the same platform as the roughly 670 first-cohort repertoires. Overall study findings and caveats: The classifier reportedly diagnosed cytomegalovirus status with high specificity and sensitivity.

Trimming stripped 4 bases from V and 3 bases from J, with 13 bases between. Germline CDR1 reads MDHEN; CDR2 reads SYDVKM. The CDR3 contains 14 residues. For this clone: Its target is not known.

Clones were read by immunoSEQ multiplex PCR, and TCRdb kept only the in-frame ones, dropping some. This table holds 150,000 to 170,000 clones, around 88% found once. The chain joins TRBV28 to TRBJ2-7; no reliable D call. Sequencing used PBMCs. The source is a man aged 18 to 30 in good health and CMV-seropositive. CDR3 bases: TGTGCCAGCAGTTACCCGCTAGAAAGCTACGAGCAGTACTTC. It yields the protein CASSYPLESYEQYF.